This entry concerns a single TCR beta chain. What it binds is unknown. The data were taken from a study of cytomegalovirus exposure and HLA in healthy donors. Whole-study results and caveats: Follow-up analysis seemed to connect common viral pathogens with several of the most significant clusters identified.

PCR amplification relied on 60 Vbeta primers (plus 13 Jbeta primers). Using immunoSEQ multiplex PCR, the repertoire was profiled, and TCRdb retains in-frame clones only, with some absent. The repertoire holds approximately 130,000 clones, with roughly four fifths as singletons. Germline V gene sequence: CDR1 SGDLS, CDR2 YYNGEE. Trimming took off 0 bases at V and 1 base at J, with 17 bases between the two ends. The CDR3 length is 18 residues. Material: PBMCs. The receptor comes from a boy younger than 10 in good health and CMV-seronegative. The chain employs TRBV9 and TRBJ2-1, with D possibly matching TRBD2 (5 bases). The CDR3 region has the DNA TGTGCCAGCAGCGTAGATGAGGGTAGCCATGGTTCCTACAATGAGCAGTTCTTC. Translation: CASSVDEGSHGSYNEQFF. The variable domain in full, with the rest retrieved from reference TRBV9 and TRBJ2-1, is DSGVTQTPKHLITATGQRVTLRCSPRSGDLSVYWYQQSLDQGLQFLIQYYNGEERAKGNILERFSAQQFPDLHSELNLSSLELGDSALYFCASSVDEGSHGSYNEQFFGPGTRLTVL.